A single sample is the source of the 4 T cell receptor beta chains below, sequenced in a study of T cell repertoires in cytomegalovirus infection. One entry per CDR3 protein results from TCRdb running MiXCR on the reads. Of 510,000 or so distinct CDR3 sequences listed, less than 30% are singletons. Sequenced: PBMCs. Receptors were obtained from a human donor in good health (CMV status not recorded). Some clones in this sample may be carry-over from other donors' samples.

The chain carries TRBV20-1 and TRBJ1-6; TRBD1 aligns across 7 bases. The CDR3 spans 18 residues. The trim removed 0 bases at V and 3 bases at J, leaving 11 bases unmatched. CDR1 and CDR2 (germline): DFQATT, SNEGSKA (reference sequence). CDR3 nucleotides: TGCAGTGCTAGAGAACCAGCGAGGACAGGCTACTATAATTCACCCCTCCACTTT. Amino acids: CSAREPARTGYYNSPLHF.

This clonotype was seen a few times. In DNA form, the CDR3 reads TGTGCCAGCAGCTTCAGGGGGGGACAGTTCTTC. It specifies CASSFRGGQFF. V and J are TRBV11-2 and TRBJ2-1; the D call may be TRBD1 or TRBD2 (7 bases each). The V end was cut by 3 bases, the J end by 13 bases, with 10 bases between. Germline V gene data show CDR1 as SGHAT and CDR2 as FQNNGV. The CDR3 consists of 11 residues. Based on the CDR3 plus reference TRBV11-2 and TRBJ2-1, the full variable domain is EAGVAQSPRYKIIEKRQSVAFWCNPISGHATLYWYQQILGQGPKLLIQFQNNGVVDDSQLPKDRFSAERLKGVDSTLKIQPAKLEDSAVYLCASSFRGGQFFGPGTRLTVL.

V usage is TRBV10-3 and J usage is TRBJ2-3; TRBD2 matches at 15 bases. The CDR3 consists of 13 residues. The junction had 5 bases not matched to a gene; V was cut back by 6 bases and J by 13 bases. Germline V gene sequence: CDR1 ENHRY, CDR2 SYGVKD. The CDR3 reads CAIRGLAGGHKYF. The DNA for the CDR3 is TGTGCCATCAGAGGACTAGCGGGAGGGCATAAGTATTTT.

This clonotype was observed many times. The chain links TRBV7-2 to TRBJ2-1; TRBD2 matches 16 bases. Trimming at V came to 3 bases and at J to 2 bases, leaving 1 base not matched to a gene. In germline, CDR1 is SGHTA, CDR2 FQGNSA. The CDR3 contains 17 residues. The CDR3 DNA follows: TGTGCCAGCAGCTTGGGACTAGCGGGAGGGCCCTACAATGAGCAGTTCTTC. This encodes CASSLGLAGGPYNEQFF. Full variable domain (remainder filled in from reference TRBV7-2 and TRBJ2-1): GAGVSQSPSNKVTEKGKDVELRCDPISGHTALYWYRQSLGQGLEFLIYFQGNSAPDKSGLPSDRFSAERTGGSVSTLTIQRTQQEDSAVYLCASSLGLAGGPYNEQFFGPGTRLTVL.